Listed below are T cell receptor beta chains from one sample, sequenced in a study of blood T cells in healthy people across ages. TCRdb reanalysed the 5' RACE reads using MiXCR and keeps one entry per CDR3 protein. The profile shows around 1.1 million distinct CDR3 sequences, more than 30% of them singletons. The sequenced sample consisted of blood. These receptors all stem from a man aged 18 to 30 in good health. CDR3s include the opening cysteine and the closing phenylalanine or tryptophan. The D gene is left open where the match is weak. Clone size, where shown, is once, few, many, or a class for clones that have expanded.

D gene: NA; J gene: TRBJ2-1; V gene: TRBV6-2/TRBV6-3; clone size: once; CDR3 protein: CASSLRVLDYNEQFF; CDR3 DNA: TGTGCCAGCAGTTTACGGGTGCTAGACTACAATGAGCAGTTCTTC
D gene: NA; J gene: TRBJ2-5; V gene: TRBV25-1; clone size: few; CDR3 protein: CASSEWTGTETQYF; CDR3 DNA: TGTGCCAGCAGTGAGTGGACGGGGACGGAGACCCAGTACTTC
D gene: TRBD1; J gene: TRBJ2-3; V gene: TRBV6-5; clone size: NA; CDR3 protein: CASSPTGVGTQYF; CDR3 DNA: TGTGCCAGCAGCCCTACAGGGGTAGGAACGCAGTATTTT
D gene: NA; J gene: TRBJ1-2; V gene: TRBV10-3; clone size: few; CDR3 protein: CAISESRGTNYGYTF; CDR3 DNA: TGTGCCATCAGTGAGTCCAGAGGGACCAACTATGGCTACACCTTC
D gene: NA; J gene: TRBJ2-5; V gene: TRBV7-2; clone size: NA; CDR3 protein: CASSLARTSGETQYF; CDR3 DNA: TGTGCCAGCAGCTTAGCGAGGACCTCGGGGGAGACCCAGTACTTC
D gene: TRBD1; J gene: TRBJ2-2; V gene: TRBV4-3; clone size: NA; CDR3 protein: CASSQEVVGEDRIIPTGELFF; CDR3 DNA: TGCGCCAGCAGCCAAGAAGTGGTAGGAGAGGACAGGATAATCCCCACCGGGGAGCTGTTTTTT
D gene: NA; J gene: TRBJ1-2; V gene: TRBV20-1; clone size: few; CDR3 protein: CSATDRLSQKGYGYTF; CDR3 DNA: TGCAGTGCCACCGATCGGCTATCTCAAAAGGGGTATGGCTACACCTTC
D gene: NA; J gene: TRBJ1-2; V gene: TRBV5-1; clone size: NA; CDR3 protein: CASSWDGPYGYTF; CDR3 DNA: TGCGCCAGCAGCTGGGACGGGCCTTATGGCTACACCTTC
D gene: NA; J gene: TRBJ1-2; V gene: TRBV7-9; clone size: few; CDR3 protein: CASSLLMVFVRGYTF; CDR3 DNA: TGTGCCAGCAGCTTACTTATGGTGTTCGTCAGGGGCTACACCTTC
D gene: TRBD1; J gene: TRBJ1-5; V gene: TRBV14; clone size: NA; CDR3 protein: CASSQDRNRGPYQPQHF; CDR3 DNA: TGTGCCAGCAGCCAAGATCGTAACAGGGGGCCTTATCAGCCCCAGCATTTT
D gene: NA; J gene: TRBJ1-1; V gene: TRBV12-3/TRBV12-4; clone size: NA; CDR3 protein: CASKPPVQGLNTEAFF; CDR3 DNA: TGTGCCAGCAAGCCCCCGGTACAGGGACTGAACACTGAAGCTTTCTTT
D gene: NA; J gene: TRBJ2-7; V gene: TRBV7-2; clone size: NA; CDR3 protein: CASSLATGDTYEQYF; CDR3 DNA: TGTGCCAGCAGCTTGGCAACAGGTGATACCTACGAGCAGTACTTC
D gene: NA; J gene: TRBJ2-3; V gene: TRBV10-3; clone size: NA; CDR3 protein: CAITATPTDTQYF; CDR3 DNA: TGTGCCATCACAGCAACCCCCACAGATACGCAGTATTTT
D gene: NA; J gene: TRBJ2-1; V gene: TRBV7-2; clone size: few; CDR3 protein: CASSLTNTQFF; CDR3 DNA: TGTGCCAGCAGCTTAACGAATACGCAGTTCTTC
D gene: NA; J gene: TRBJ2-3; V gene: TRBV10-3; clone size: NA; CDR3 protein: CAISERVTDTQYF; CDR3 DNA: TGTGCCATCAGTGAGCGGGTCACAGATACGCAGTATTTT
D gene: TRBD1; J gene: TRBJ1-2; V gene: TRBV5-5; clone size: NA; CDR3 protein: CASSIADRKANYGYTF; CDR3 DNA: TGTGCCAGCAGCATAGCGGACAGGAAAGCTAACTATGGCTACACCTTC
D gene: NA; J gene: TRBJ2-5; V gene: TRBV30; clone size: few; CDR3 protein: CAWSLEGIGTQYF; CDR3 DNA: TGTGCCTGGAGTTTGGAGGGGATCGGGACCCAGTACTTC
D gene: NA; J gene: TRBJ1-1; V gene: TRBV3-1; clone size: NA; CDR3 protein: CASSQDRGGITEAFF; CDR3 DNA: TGTGCCAGCAGCCAAGATAGGGGTGGAATCACTGAAGCTTTCTTT
D gene: NA; J gene: TRBJ1-2; V gene: TRBV10-3; clone size: many; CDR3 protein: CAISPQTENYGYTF; CDR3 DNA: TGTGCCATCAGCCCGCAGACAGAGAACTATGGCTACACCTTC
D gene: NA; J gene: TRBJ1-2; V gene: TRBV7-9; clone size: NA; CDR3 protein: CASSLTAFGGYTF; CDR3 DNA: TGTGCCAGCAGCTTAACGGCTTTCGGTGGCTACACCTTC
D gene: NA; J gene: TRBJ1-2; V gene: TRBV7-2; clone size: NA; CDR3 protein: CASSLAQGPTNYGYTF; CDR3 DNA: TGTGCCAGCAGCTTAGCTCAGGGGCCGACTAACTATGGCTACACCTTC
D gene: NA; J gene: TRBJ2-1; V gene: TRBV3-1; clone size: NA; CDR3 protein: CASSQGQGFANEQFF; CDR3 DNA: TGTGCCAGCAGCCAAGGGCAGGGGTTCGCCAATGAGCAGTTCTTC
D gene: TRBD2; J gene: TRBJ2-5; V gene: TRBV3-1; clone size: few; CDR3 protein: CASSPRLAGVQETQYF; CDR3 DNA: TGTGCCAGCAGCCCTCGACTAGCGGGGGTGCAAGAGACCCAGTACTTC
D gene: TRBD2; J gene: TRBJ2-3; V gene: TRBV5-1; clone size: NA; CDR3 protein: CASMASGGISTDTQYF; CDR3 DNA: TGCGCCAGCATGGCTAGCGGGGGGATTAGCACAGATACGCAGTATTTT